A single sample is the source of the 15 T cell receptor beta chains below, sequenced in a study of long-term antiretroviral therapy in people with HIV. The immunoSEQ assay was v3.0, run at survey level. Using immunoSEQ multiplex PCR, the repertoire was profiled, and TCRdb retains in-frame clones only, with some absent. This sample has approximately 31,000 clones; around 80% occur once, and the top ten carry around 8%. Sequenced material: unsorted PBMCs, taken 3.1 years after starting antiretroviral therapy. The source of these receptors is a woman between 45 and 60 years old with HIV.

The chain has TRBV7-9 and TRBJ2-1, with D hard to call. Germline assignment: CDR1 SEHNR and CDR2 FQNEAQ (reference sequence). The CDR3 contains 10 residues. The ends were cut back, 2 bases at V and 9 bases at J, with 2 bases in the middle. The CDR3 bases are TGTGCCAGCAGCTTATCTGAGCAGTTCTTC. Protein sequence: CASSLSEQFF.

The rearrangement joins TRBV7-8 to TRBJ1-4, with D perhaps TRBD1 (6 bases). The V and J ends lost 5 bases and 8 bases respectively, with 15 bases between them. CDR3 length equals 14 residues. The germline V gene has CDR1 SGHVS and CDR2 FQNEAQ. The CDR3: CASSPAGHAEKLFF. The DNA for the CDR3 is TGTGCCAGCAGCCCTGCGGGACATGCGGAAAAACTGTTTTTT.

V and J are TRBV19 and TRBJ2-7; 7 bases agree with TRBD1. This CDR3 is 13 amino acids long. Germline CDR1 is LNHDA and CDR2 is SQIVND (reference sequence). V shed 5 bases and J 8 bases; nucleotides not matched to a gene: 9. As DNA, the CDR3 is TGTGCCAGTAGTTTTGACCGGGACAGTAAGCAGTACGTC. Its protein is CASSFDRDSKQYV.

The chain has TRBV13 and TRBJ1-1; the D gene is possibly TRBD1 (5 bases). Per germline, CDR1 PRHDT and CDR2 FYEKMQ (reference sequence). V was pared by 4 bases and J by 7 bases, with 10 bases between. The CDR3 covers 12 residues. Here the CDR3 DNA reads TGTGCCAGCAGCTCCGCGACAGTTGAAGCTTTCTTT. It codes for CASSSATVEAFF.

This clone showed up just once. CDR3 DNA sequence: TGTGCCAGCAGCGCTCGTCCGGGACGGAACTATGGCTACACCTTC. It translates to CASSARPGRNYGYTF. The V and J genes are TRBV13 and TRBJ1-2; D is possibly TRBD1 (5 bases). V lost 5 bases to trimming and J lost 2 bases, with 15 bases between them. CDR1 is PRHDT, CDR2 FYEKMQ, per germline (reference sequence). The CDR3 covers 15 residues.

The CDR3 sequence is CASSPVIATNEKLFF. The CDR3 region has the DNA TGTGCCAGCTCACCAGTCATTGCAACTAATGAAAAACTGTTTTTT. The V and J genes are TRBV18 and TRBJ1-4; D unclear. The germline CDR1 and CDR2 sequences are KGHSH and LQKENI. CDR3 length: 15 amino acids. Trimming cost V 2 bases and J 0 bases, with 7 bases left between them.

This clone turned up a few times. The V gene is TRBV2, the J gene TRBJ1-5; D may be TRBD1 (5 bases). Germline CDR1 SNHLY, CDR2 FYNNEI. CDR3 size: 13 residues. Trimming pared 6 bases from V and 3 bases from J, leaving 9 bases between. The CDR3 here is CASRGDYNQPQHF. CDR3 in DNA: TGTGCCAGCAGGGGGGATTACAATCAGCCCCAGCATTTT.

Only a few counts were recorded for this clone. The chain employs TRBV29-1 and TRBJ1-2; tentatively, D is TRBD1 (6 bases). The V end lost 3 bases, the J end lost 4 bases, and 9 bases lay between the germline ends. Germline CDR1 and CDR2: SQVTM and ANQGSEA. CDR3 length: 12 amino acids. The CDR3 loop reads CSVEGGRYGYTF. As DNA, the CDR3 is TGCAGCGTTGAGGGGGGGCGCTATGGCTACACCTTC.

DNA of the CDR3: TGTGCCAGCAGCGAGGGGGGAGCCGGAAACACCATATATTTT. Residues: CASSEGGAGNTIYF. The V and J genes are TRBV6-1 and TRBJ1-3; possible D gene TRBD1, 6 bases. Trimming took 6 bases from V and 4 from J, leaving 13 bases between them. Looked up from germline, CDR1 is MNHNS and CDR2 is SASEGT. This CDR3 comprises 14 residues.

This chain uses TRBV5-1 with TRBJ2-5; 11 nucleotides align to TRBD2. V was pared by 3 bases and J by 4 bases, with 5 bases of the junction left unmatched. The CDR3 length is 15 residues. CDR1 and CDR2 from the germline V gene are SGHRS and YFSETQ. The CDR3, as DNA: TGCGCCAGCAGCTGGACCGGGACTAGCGGAGAGACCCAGTACTTC. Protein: CASSWTGTSGETQYF.

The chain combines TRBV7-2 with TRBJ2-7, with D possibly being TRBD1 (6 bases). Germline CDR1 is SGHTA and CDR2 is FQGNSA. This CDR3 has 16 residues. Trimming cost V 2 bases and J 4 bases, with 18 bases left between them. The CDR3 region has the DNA TGTGCCAGCAGCTTAAGGGTCGCAGGGGCGTCATACGAGCAGTACTTC. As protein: CASSLRVAGASYEQYF.

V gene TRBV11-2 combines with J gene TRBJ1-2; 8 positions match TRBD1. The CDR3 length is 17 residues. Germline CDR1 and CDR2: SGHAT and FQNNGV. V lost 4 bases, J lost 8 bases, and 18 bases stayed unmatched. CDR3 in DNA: TGTGCCAGCAGCTCTCTGGGGGGGGCAGGGGGCCTGGTAGGCTACACCTTC. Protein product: CASSSLGGAGGLVGYTF.

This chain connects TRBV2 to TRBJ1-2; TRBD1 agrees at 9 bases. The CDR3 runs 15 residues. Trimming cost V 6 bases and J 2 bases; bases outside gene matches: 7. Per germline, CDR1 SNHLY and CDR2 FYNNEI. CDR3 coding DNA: TGTGCCAGCAGCTCAGACAGGGGGAAAAACTATGGCTACACCTTC. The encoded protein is CASSSDRGKNYGYTF. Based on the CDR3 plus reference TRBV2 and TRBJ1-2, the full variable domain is EPEVTQTPSHQVTQMGQEVILRCVPISNHLYFYWYRQILGQKVEFLVSFYNNEISEKSEIFDDQFSVERPDGSNFTLKIRSTKLEDSAMYFCASSSDRGKNYGYTFGSGTRLTVV.

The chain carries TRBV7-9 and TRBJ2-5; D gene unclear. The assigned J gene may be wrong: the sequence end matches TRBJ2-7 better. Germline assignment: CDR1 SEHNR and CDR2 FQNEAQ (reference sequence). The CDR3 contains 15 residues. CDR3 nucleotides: TGTGCCAGCAGCTTAGACACACTCTACTCCTACGAGCAGTACTTC. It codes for CASSLDTLYSYEQYF.

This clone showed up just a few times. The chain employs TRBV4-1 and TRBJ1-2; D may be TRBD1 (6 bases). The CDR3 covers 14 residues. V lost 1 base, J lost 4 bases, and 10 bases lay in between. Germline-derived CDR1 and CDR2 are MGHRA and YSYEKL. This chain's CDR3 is CASSQGRGSYGYTF. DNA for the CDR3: TGCGCCAGCAGCCAAGGAAGGGGGTCCTATGGCTACACCTTC.